These 10 T cell receptor beta chains originate from one sample sequenced in a study of regulatory T cells in long-lasting Graves disease. Time point defined: newly diagnosed GD, antithyroid drugs for less than 3 months. PBMCs provided the RNA from which the TCR library was made. Arm-PCR of CDR3 regions and iRepertoire HTBI primers were used to build TCR beta libraries. MiXCR, run by TCRdb on the multiplex PCR reads, gives a single entry per CDR3 protein. The repertoire has about 440,000 distinct CDR3 sequences, about 17% of them found once; the top ten carry 9.5% to 12%. The sample was also reused in another study, on T cells in Graves' hyperthyroidism and ophthalmopathy.

The specimen comprised peripheral blood mononuclear cells (PBMCs), sampled at new diagnosis, from a patient treated with antithyroid drugs. Receptors were obtained from a woman aged 25-40 years with Graves disease.

The rearrangement joins TRBV20-1 to TRBJ2-1, with 9 bases lining up with TRBD2. The V gene's germline CDR1 is DFQATT and CDR2 SNEGSKA (reference sequence). This CDR3 has 16 residues. V trimming: 4 bases; J trimming: 1 base; junction bases outside the gene matches: 8. CDR3 bases: TGCAGTGCTACTAACCCTAGCGGGAATTCCTACAATGAGCAGTTCTTC. Its protein is CSATNPSGNSYNEQFF.

This clonotype was counted ten times or more. The CDR3 DNA reads as TGTGCCAGCAAGGAGGGGGGGACGGGCACCGGGGAGCTGTTTTTT. Translating gives CASKEGGTGTGELFF. The V call is TRBV28, the J call TRBJ2-2; tentative D call: TRBD2 (7 bases). CDR1 is MDHEN, CDR2 SYDVKM, per germline. The CDR3 is made up of 15 amino acids. V lost 7 bases to trimming and J lost 4 bases, with 16 bases between them.

This clonotype has ten or more counts. The chain uses TRBV7-2 and TRBJ2-2, with D possibly being TRBD1 (6 bases). V shed 1 base and J shed 2 bases, with 11 bases lying between them. This CDR3 has 16 residues. Germline lookup yields CDR1 SGHTA and CDR2 FQGNSA. The CDR3 loop reads CASSLGGRGNTGELFF. The CDR3 region has the DNA TGTGCCAGCAGCTTAGGGGGGCGCGGAAACACCGGGGAGCTGTTTTTT. Based on the CDR3 plus reference TRBV7-2 and TRBJ2-2, the full variable domain is GAGVSQSPSNKVTEKGKDVELRCDPISGHTALYWYRQSLGQGLEFLIYFQGNSAPDKSGLPSDRFSAERTGGSVSTLTIQRTQQEDSAVYLCASSLGGRGNTGELFFGEGSRLTVL.

V is TRBV28 and J is TRBJ2-5; D remains unclear. Germline V gives CDR1 MDHEN, CDR2 SYDVKM. The V end was cut by 7 bases, the J end by 5 bases, with 14 bases between. The CDR3 contains 13 residues. In DNA, the CDR3 is TGTGCCAGCACTGGACCTTCGGTGGAGACCCAGTACTTC. Translating it yields CASTGPSVETQYF.

This clonotype was picked up many times. The chain joins TRBV11-2 to TRBJ2-7; D gene unclear. This CDR3 is built from 13 residues. Germline V gene sequence: CDR1 SGHAT, CDR2 FQNNGV. The V end was cut by 5 bases, the J end by 3 bases, with 11 bases between. CDR3 nucleotide sequence: TGTGCCAGCAGCCGAGAGCGAGACTACGAGCAGTACTTC. Its translation: CASSRERDYEQYF.

This clonotype turned up a few times. The CDR3 nucleotides read TGCAGCGTTGAAAGGGTTGGAGGAACAGGGTCTTCCTACTATGGCTACACCTTC. It yields the protein CSVERVGGTGSSYYGYTF. The chain carries TRBV29-1 and TRBJ1-2; possibly TRBD1 for D (6 bases). With 2 bases removed from V and 3 bases from J, the gap between germline ends came to 25 bases. In germline, CDR1 is SQVTM, CDR2 ANQGSEA. The CDR3 runs to 18 residues.

Concerning this clonotype itself: A much larger clone is a single base away; this may be a read error. This chain connects TRBV7-3 to TRBJ2-7; weak D call: TRBD2 (5 bases). The germline CDR1 and CDR2 sequences are SGHTA and FQGTGA. The CDR3 sequence is 13 residues long. V lost 5 bases to trimming and J lost 7 bases, with 15 bases between them. CDR3 nucleotides: TGTGCCAGCAGCCCATGGGCGGAGGATGAGCAGTACTTC. Translation gives CASSPWAEDEQYF.

Only a few counts were recorded for this clonotype. The rearrangement joins TRBV4-3 to TRBJ2-1; 13 bases agree with TRBD2. The germline gives CDR1 LGHNA, CDR2 YSLEER. This CDR3 has 19 residues. V was clipped by 0 bases and J by 1 base; unmatched bases: 6. CDR3 in amino acids: CASSQDGLAGAGSYNEQFF. CDR3 DNA sequence: TGCGCCAGCAGCCAAGATGGACTAGCGGGAGCGGGATCCTACAATGAGCAGTTCTTC.

This clonotype was observed many times. The J gene is TRBJ2-7, the V gene TRBV10-3; 9 nucleotides agree with TRBD2. Germline trimming cut 8 bases from V and 0 bases from J; bases unmatched to any gene: 11. The length of the CDR3 is 16 residues. Germline CDR1 is ENHRY and CDR2 is SYGVKD. CDR3 in DNA: TGTGCCATCGGTCTGGGCCCTAGCGGGGCCTCCTACGAGCAGTACTTC. As protein: CAIGLGPSGASYEQYF.

This clonotype was seen repeatedly, ten times or more. The V gene is TRBV3-1, the J gene TRBJ2-7, with D unresolved. Trimming stripped 4 bases from V and 3 bases from J, with 10 bases between. The CDR3 loop spans 13 amino acids. Germline values: CDR1 LGHDT, CDR2 YNNKEL (reference sequence). Here the CDR3 DNA reads TGTGCCAGCAGCCCCGCAGGCGGCTACGAGCAGTACTTC. It is translated as CASSPAGGYEQYF.